The 24 T cell receptor beta chains given below trace back to one sample, sequenced in a study of Graves' ophthalmopathy and Graves' hyperthyroidism. The sequenced template was RNA, covering the TCR beta CDR3 region. A first-round RT-PCR used HTBI primers, followed by a second-round multiplex PCR. MiXCR was run by TCRdb on the multiplex PCR reads, yielding one entry per CDR3 protein. The sample records under 800,000 distinct CDR3 sequences, roughly 20% being singletons. Material: peripheral blood. The receptor set was obtained from a woman between 18 and 29 years old with stable Graves' hyperthyroidism. Some clones in this sample may be carry-over from other donors' samples.

As DNA, the CDR3 is TGTGCCACCAGCCCGAGACTAGGTCCAGAGACCCAGTACTTC. Translation gives CATSPRLGPETQYF. This chain links TRBV15 with TRBJ2-5; D might be TRBD2 (6 bases). Germline CDR1 reads LNHNV; CDR2 reads YYDKDF (reference sequence). Trimming left V 5 bases short and J 4 bases short, with 14 bases between. This CDR3 region has 14 residues.

This clonotype turned up a few times. At one of its ends the junction is not consistent with the germline gene, which may arise from a read error. The genes are TRBV12-3 or TRBV12-4 and TRBJ1-1, with D unresolved. The CDR3 contains 14 residues. The CDR3 nucleotides read TGTGCCAGCAGTTTAGACGGTTTGAACACTGGAGCTTTCTTT. Translating gives CASSLDGLNTGAFF.

This clonotype was counted ten times or more. The J gene is TRBJ1-3, the V gene TRBV25-1; D gene unclear. V was clipped by 5 bases and J by 1 base, with 12 bases between them. Germline CDR1 is MGHDK and CDR2 is SYGVNS. This CDR3 contains 15 residues. The CDR3: CASSSPGVSGNTIYF. CDR3 sequence (DNA): TGTGCCAGCAGTTCCCCGGGTGTATCTGGAAACACCATATATTTT.

This clonotype was seen at least ten times. The V gene is TRBV5-1, the J gene TRBJ2-7; D remains unclear. From germline, CDR1 is SGHRS and CDR2 YFSETQ. V dropped 0 bases and J dropped 0 bases, with 13 bases sitting between them. The length of the CDR3 is 16 residues. CDR3 protein: CASSLVGQLSSYEQYF. CDR3 DNA: TGCGCCAGCAGCTTGGTTGGGCAGCTCAGCTCCTACGAGCAGTACTTC.

This clonotype was seen once. V is TRBV10-3 and J is TRBJ1-2, with D unclear. Germline V CDR1 and CDR2: ENHRY, SYGVKD. This CDR3 has 14 residues. V dropped 7 bases and J dropped 2 bases, with 14 bases sitting between them. The CDR3 loop reads CAITDLNENYGYTF. In DNA, the CDR3 is TGTGCCATCACCGACTTAAACGAGAACTATGGCTACACCTTC.

At least ten counts were recorded for this clonotype. The chain combines TRBV2 with TRBJ1-1; D gene uncertain. This CDR3 is 15 amino acids long. Germline V gene data show CDR1 as SNHLY and CDR2 as FYNNEI. Deletions cut 8 bases from V and 0 bases from J, with 16 bases between. CDR3 nucleotides: TGTGCCAGCCTCAATGGGGAGGGTCTGAACACTGAAGCTTTCTTT. This translates into CASLNGEGLNTEAFF.

The chain combines TRBV12-3 or TRBV12-4 with TRBJ2-7; no definite D call. V was shortened by 2 bases and J by 1 base, with 6 bases between the two germline ends. This CDR3 is 13 amino acids long. This chain's CDR3 is CASSLLISYEQYF. The DNA for the CDR3 is TGTGCCAGCAGTTTACTAATATCCTACGAGCAGTACTTC.

This clonotype was seen repeatedly, ten times or more. V and J are TRBV7-2 and TRBJ2-7, with 11 bases that match TRBD1. CDR1 and CDR2 (germline): SGHTA, FQGNSA. The J segment lost 4 bases and the V segment lost 1 base, leaving 3 bases of the junction unmatched. CDR3 length: 15 residues. The CDR3 region has the DNA TGTGCCAGCAGCTTAGGGACAGGGGGCGGTTACGAGCAGTACTTC. Protein sequence: CASSLGTGGGYEQYF.

This clonotype appeared many times. The rearrangement uses TRBV6-1 and TRBJ1-1; TRBD1 matches 7 bases. V lost 6 bases, J lost 8 bases, and 18 bases stayed unmatched. The CDR3 covers 16 residues. Germline V lookup: CDR1 MNHNS, CDR2 SASEGT. The CDR3 sequence is CASRRTGELRNEEAFF. The CDR3 region has the DNA TGTGCCAGCAGGAGAACAGGGGAGTTGCGCAACGAGGAAGCTTTCTTT.

This clonotype was seen repeatedly, ten times or more. The genes are TRBV29-1 and TRBJ2-7, with unresolved D. The V gene lost 4 bases and the J gene lost 0 bases, with 7 bases spanning the gap. Looked up from germline, CDR1 is SQVTM and CDR2 is ANQGSEA. The CDR3 is 12 amino acids. The CDR3 is CSVGGLSYEQYF. The CDR3 bases are TGCAGCGTTGGGGGTCTCTCCTACGAGCAGTACTTC.

This clonotype has at least ten counts. V is TRBV15 and J is TRBJ1-2; D is possibly TRBD1 (5 bases). The CDR3 extends over 14 amino acids. Between the trimmed V and J ends, which lost 1 base and 6 bases, there was a span of 12 bases. The V gene's germline CDR1 is LNHNV and CDR2 YYDKDF (reference sequence). The CDR3 region has the DNA TGTGCCACCAGCAGAGGGGAGAAGGGGAATGGCTACACCTTC. This translates into CATSRGEKGNGYTF.

This clonotype was recorded a few times. V usage is TRBV20-1 and J usage is TRBJ2-7; the D gene is possibly TRBD1 (5 bases). The CDR3 sequence is 15 residues long. Per germline, CDR1 DFQATT and CDR2 SNEGSKA (reference sequence). The V end lost 0 bases, the J end lost 2 bases, and 14 bases lay between the germline ends. The CDR3 region has the DNA TGCAGTGCTAGAGATTTGGGTGGGGCCCCCTACGAGCAGTACTTC. Protein sequence: CSARDLGGAPYEQYF.

V usage is TRBV6-2 or TRBV6-3 and J usage is TRBJ1-3; D unresolved. The CDR3 runs 18 residues. Deletions cut 6 bases from V and 0 bases from J, with 21 bases between. Germline lookup yields CDR1 MNHEY and CDR2 SVGEGT. CDR3 sequence: CASSPIITRHLSGNTIYF. The CDR3 DNA reads TGTGCCAGCAGCCCAATTATAACCCGACACCTCTCTGGAAACACCATATATTTT.

This clonotype has at least ten counts. This chain links TRBV12-3 or TRBV12-4 with TRBJ2-5, with TRBD1 matching 7 bases. CDR3 length: 16 residues. J was trimmed by 4 bases and V by 6 bases; bases with no gene match: 14. CDR3 nucleotides: TGTGCCAGCAGATCAACAAACAGGGGATCCCCAGAGACCCAGTACTTC. Protein product: CASRSTNRGSPETQYF.

CDR3 protein: CASSPPTYQGAIHEQYF. For the CDR3, the DNA is TGTGCCAGCAGCCCTCCAACGTACCAGGGGGCGATCCACGAGCAGTACTTC. The rearrangement links TRBV11-2 to TRBJ2-7, with 8 bases fitting TRBD1. Trimming cost V 5 bases and J 5 bases; bases outside gene matches: 17. Germline-derived CDR1 and CDR2 are SGHAT and FQNNGV. CDR3 length: 17 residues.

This clonotype appeared many times. The chain links TRBV11-2 to TRBJ2-7, with 10 bases matching TRBD1. The trim removed 8 bases at V and 0 bases at J, leaving 1 base unmatched. CDR1 is SGHAT, CDR2 FQNNGV, per germline. The CDR3 is made up of 13 amino acids. This CDR3 is CASGQGDSYEQYF. The CDR3 DNA is TGTGCCAGCGGACAGGGGGACTCCTACGAGCAGTACTTC.

The sample holds many counts of this clonotype. CDR3 region: CASSKQGLVYEQYF. CDR3 bases: TGTGCCAGCAGCAAACAGGGTCTGGTCTACGAGCAGTACTTC. The chain combines TRBV7-9 with TRBJ2-7, with a tentative D call TRBD1 (6 bases). The CDR3 sequence is 14 residues long. Germline-derived CDR1 and CDR2 are SEHNR and FQNEAQ (reference sequence). V gave up 5 bases and J gave up 3 bases, with 14 bases separating them. Based on the CDR3 plus reference TRBV7-9 and TRBJ2-7, the full variable domain is DTGVSQNPRHKITKRGQNVTFRCDPISEHNRLYWYRQTLGQGPEFLTYFQNEAQLEKSRLLSDRFSAERPKGSFSTLEIQRTEQGDSAMYLCASSKQGLVYEQYFGPGTRLTVT.

This clonotype was counted many times. This chain links TRBV20-1 with TRBJ2-5, with D perhaps TRBD2 (6 bases). V lost 5 bases to trimming and J lost 2 bases, with 9 bases between them. CDR1 is DFQATT and CDR2 is SNEGSKA in the germline V gene (reference sequence). The CDR3 runs 12 residues. The chain's CDR3 is CSAPLAQETQYF. The CDR3 coding sequence is TGCAGTGCTCCCCTAGCGCAAGAGACCCAGTACTTC.

This clonotype appeared many times. The chain links TRBV2 to TRBJ2-2, with 7 bases that match TRBD1. Germline CDR1 is SNHLY and CDR2 is FYNNEI. The CDR3 loop spans 15 amino acids. V lost 3 bases, J lost 7 bases, and 8 bases stayed unmatched. The CDR3 bases are TGTGCCAGCAGTGACGAGACAGGGCACAGCGGGGAGCTGTTTTTT. It encodes CASSDETGHSGELFF.

Notes on this clonotype: Just one base apart from a much larger clone, this may be a read error. The chain is built from TRBV28 and TRBJ1-3, with D maybe TRBD1 (6 bases). Per the germline V gene, CDR1 is MDHEN and CDR2 is SYDVKM. The CDR3 sequence is 14 residues long. V lost 3 bases and J lost 3, with 9 bases in between. The CDR3 here is CASSFRGDGNTIYF. As DNA, the CDR3 is TGTGCCAGCAGTTTCAGGGGCGATGGAAACACCATATATTTT.

The sample holds many counts of this clonotype. The gene calls are TRBV11-2 and TRBJ1-1; D is possibly TRBD1 (6 bases). The germline V gene has CDR1 SGHAT and CDR2 FQNNGV. Between the trimmed V and J ends, which lost 5 bases and 5 bases, there was a span of 18 bases. The CDR3 runs 15 residues. CDR3 DNA: TGTGCCAGCAGCGTAACCCCAGGGGCTGTGACTGAAGCTTTCTTT. Protein sequence: CASSVTPGAVTEAFF. The variable domain in full, with the rest retrieved from reference TRBV11-2 and TRBJ1-1, is EAGVAQSPRYKIIEKRQSVAFWCNPISGHATLYWYQQILGQGPKLLIQFQNNGVVDDSQLPKDRFSAERLKGVDSTLKIQPAKLEDSAVYLCASSVTPGAVTEAFFGQGTRLTVV.

This clonotype appeared many times. The chain has TRBV6-5 and TRBJ2-7; tentatively, D is TRBD1 (6 bases). CDR3 length: 12 residues. V lost 6 bases and J lost 5, with 11 bases in between. CDR1 is MNHEY, CDR2 SVGAGI, per germline. CDR3 protein: CASRWDKDEQYF. The DNA for the CDR3 is TGTGCCAGCAGGTGGGACAAGGACGAGCAGTACTTC.

The gene calls are TRBV19 and TRBJ2-2; unclear D gene. Trimming cost V 2 bases and J 3 bases, with 7 bases left between them. Germline values: CDR1 LNHDA, CDR2 SQIVND (reference sequence). The CDR3 runs 14 residues. In DNA, the CDR3 is TGTGCCAGTAGTATACTGACGGACACCGGGGAGCTGTTTTTT. The encoded protein is CASSILTDTGELFF.

This clonotype was seen a handful of times. V gene TRBV6-5 combines with J gene TRBJ2-7, with 11 bases aligning to TRBD2. V was clipped by 6 bases and J by 3 bases; unmatched bases: 4. Germline V gene lookup returns CDR1 MNHEY and CDR2 SVGAGI. This CDR3 has 14 amino acids. For the CDR3, the DNA is TGTGCCAGCAGATTAGCGGGAGGGATCTACGAGCAGTACTTC. It is translated as CASRLAGGIYEQYF.